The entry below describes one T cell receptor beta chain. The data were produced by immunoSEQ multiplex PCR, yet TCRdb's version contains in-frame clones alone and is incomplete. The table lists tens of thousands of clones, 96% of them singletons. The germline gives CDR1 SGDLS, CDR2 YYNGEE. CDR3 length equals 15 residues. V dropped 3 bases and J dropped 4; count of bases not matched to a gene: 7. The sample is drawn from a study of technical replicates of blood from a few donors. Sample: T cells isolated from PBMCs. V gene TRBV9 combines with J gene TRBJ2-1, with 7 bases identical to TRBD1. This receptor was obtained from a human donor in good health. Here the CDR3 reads CASSARGGPYNEQFF. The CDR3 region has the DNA TGTGCCAGCAGCGCGAGAGGGGGCCCTTACAATGAGCAGTTCTTC.